The T cell receptor (beta chain) described here comes from a study of blood T cell repertoires in COVID-19. Generated by immunoSEQ multiplex PCR, the TCRdb table keeps only in-frame clones and is missing some. The top ten clones hold approximately 4.2% of a sample with more than 130,000 clones, 80% to 90% of them seen once. The CDR3 sequence is 14 residues long. Trimming pared 6 bases from V and 4 bases from J, leaving 15 bases between. Germline V CDR1 and CDR2: KGHSH, LQKENI. The chain uses TRBV18 and TRBJ1-1; tentatively, D is TRBD1 (6 bases). This clonotype was obtained from a woman in her thirties or forties with acute or convalescent COVID-19. Source material: peripheral blood. The CDR3 sequence is CASSTTGKGTEAFF. The CDR3 DNA sequence: TGTGCCAGCTCCACCACAGGGAAGGGCACTGAAGCTTTCTTT.